This T cell receptor beta chain was captured by sequencing in a study of blood T cells in healthy people across ages. The study's findings and limits: Possibly confounding the expanded clonotype changes was the fact that donor CMV status was unknown.

Remarks on this clonotype: Its antigen is unidentified.

Sample-barcoded 5' priming and a J-beta primer mix drove a second PCR of 7 to 11 cycles. From the 5' RACE reads, TCRdb called clonotypes with MiXCR, one entry per CDR3 protein. This sample has roughly 800,000 distinct CDR3 sequences, with roughly 64% found just once. Per the germline V gene, CDR1 is MNHNS and CDR2 is SASEGT. V lost 0 bases and J 6 bases, leaving 11 bases between the germline ends. The CDR3 covers 15 residues. Sequenced input: blood. This clonotype was obtained from a man aged 25 to 40 in good health. The chain uses TRBV6-1 and TRBJ1-4, with D unresolved. The CDR3 DNA follows: TGTGCCAGCAGTGAAGCAAAGGGTTTGGATGAAAAACTGTTTTTT. Its translation: CASSEAKGLDEKLFF.